The clone carrying this T cell receptor beta chain was counted at least ten times. This CDR3 region has 17 residues. In germline, CDR1 is SGDLS, CDR2 YYNGEE. V lost 2 bases to trimming and J lost 4 bases; unmatched junction nucleotides: 10. The entry originates in a study of neurological immune-mediated disorders. A single run covered 15-18 subjects with over 180 million TCR-beta sequences. TCRdb re-called the 5' RACE reads with MiXCR, one entry per CDR3 protein. The table records approximately 36,000 distinct CDR3 sequences, approximately 14% of them present only once. This receptor was identified in a woman between 50 and 59 years old with HTLV-1-associated myelopathy (HAM/TSP). The sequenced sample was PBMCs. The gene calls are TRBV9 and TRBJ1-1; 11 nucleotides agree with TRBD1. The CDR3, as DNA: TGTGCCAGCAGCGTTGGACAGGGGGCGTTCGTGGTCACTGAAGCTTTCTTT. Translating gives CASSVGQGAFVVTEAFF. Drawing the rest from reference TRBV9 and TRBJ1-1, the complete variable domain is DSGVTQTPKHLITATGQRVTLRCSPRSGDLSVYWYQQSLDQGLQFLIQYYNGEERAKGNILERFSAQQFPDLHSELNLSSLELGDSALYFCASSVGQGAFVVTEAFFGQGTRLTVV.